Presented here are 21 T cell receptor beta chains from one specimen sequenced in a study of T cells in Graves' hyperthyroidism and ophthalmopathy. The source material, RNA transcripts, was used to amplify TCR beta CDR3 regions. An initial round of RT-PCR targeting the TCR CDR3 relied on the HTBI primer set. A single record per CDR3 protein comes from TCRdb applying MiXCR to the multiplex PCR reads. This table has fewer than 450,000 distinct CDR3 sequences, less than 20% appearing once. The sequencing sample was made of blood. These receptor sequences come from a man aged 18 to 35 with Graves' ophthalmopathy.

V and J are TRBV6-4 and TRBJ2-3; D is possibly TRBD1 (6 bases). Trimming removed 0 bases from V and 4 bases from J, with 8 bases in between. Germline V CDR1 and CDR2: MRHNA, SNTAGT. This CDR3 is built from 14 residues. Here the CDR3 reads CASSDSGGADTQYF. Written as DNA, the CDR3 is TGTGCCAGCAGTGACTCTGGGGGCGCAGATACGCAGTATTTT.

This clonotype was picked up many times. The chain links TRBV13 to TRBJ1-6; 9 bases map to TRBD1. This CDR3 contains 17 residues. The V and J ends lost 4 bases and 0 bases, in that order; junction bases with no gene match: 4. Germline CDR1 is PRHDT and CDR2 is FYEKMQ (reference sequence). The CDR3 DNA sequence: TGTGCCAGCAGCTCCGGGACAGGGAGCTCCTATAATTCACCCCTCCACTTT. Protein sequence: CASSSGTGSSYNSPLHF.

This clonotype was found a few times. The genes are TRBV3-1 and TRBJ2-7; weak D call: TRBD1 (6 bases). The CDR3 runs to 14 residues. V lost 4 bases to trimming and J lost 2 bases, with 12 bases between them. The germline CDR1 and CDR2 sequences are LGHDT and YNNKEL (reference sequence). CDR3 nucleotide sequence: TGTGCCAGCAGCCCAGCCGCAGGGGCCTACGAGCAGTACTTC. Translated, it gives CASSPAAGAYEQYF.

This clonotype has a count of ten or more. This chain links TRBV28 with TRBJ1-3; 7 bases are a match to TRBD1. Germline loops: CDR1 MDHEN, CDR2 SYDVKM. This CDR3 region has 15 residues. The ends lost 5 bases at V and 2 bases at J; junction bases unmatched: 6. In DNA form, the CDR3 reads TGTGCCAGCAGTCAAACGACAGGGACTGGAAACACCATATATTTT. This codes for CASSQTTGTGNTIYF. The complete variable domain, with remaining parts taken from reference TRBV28 and TRBJ1-3, reads DVKVTQSSRYLVKRTGEKVFLECVQDMDHENMFWYRQDPGLGLRLIYFSYDVKMKEKGDIPEGYSVSREKKERFSLILESASTNQTSMYLCASSQTTGTGNTIYFGEGSWLTVV.

The rearrangement uses TRBV5-6 and TRBJ2-7; D is unresolved. Trimming cost V 4 bases and J 2 bases, with 16 bases left between them. In germline, CDR1 is SGHDT, CDR2 YYEEEE. The CDR3 loop spans 15 amino acids. The CDR3 loop is CASSVISGSPYEQYF. As DNA, the CDR3 is TGTGCCAGCAGCGTCATATCAGGTTCCCCCTACGAGCAGTACTTC.

The table lists this clonotype with many counts. V usage is TRBV18 and J usage is TRBJ2-7; TRBD1 or TRBD2 may be the D gene (5 bases each). CDR1 KGHSH and CDR2 LQKENI come from the germline V gene. The CDR3 loop spans 13 amino acids. V lost 6 bases to trimming and J lost 3 bases, with 12 bases between them. CDR3 protein: CASSLRDDYEQYF. The CDR3 DNA follows: TGTGCCAGCTCCCTCCGGGACGACTACGAGCAGTACTTC.

At least ten counts were recorded for this clonotype. V gene TRBV4-1 combines with J gene TRBJ1-5; 11 bases are a match to TRBD1. There are 15 residues in the CDR3. Germline V gene data show CDR1 as MGHRA and CDR2 as YSYEKL. Unmatched junction bases numbered 1, after V lost 0 bases and J lost 6 bases. In DNA, the CDR3 is TGCGCCAGCAGCCAAGATGGACAGGGGGCTCAGCCCCAGCATTTT. Translated: CASSQDGQGAQPQHF.

This clonotype was seen only a few times. This chain links TRBV6-1 with TRBJ2-3; D is ambiguous. Trimming removed 6 bases at V and 7 bases at J, with 8 bases between. CDR1 and CDR2 (germline): MNHNS, SASEGT. The CDR3 is made up of 11 amino acids. DNA of the CDR3: TGTGCCAGCAGCAACGAATATACGCAGTATTTT. Translated, it gives CASSNEYTQYF.

At least ten counts were recorded for this clonotype. One end of the junction fails to match germline, which may point to a read error. The chain is built from TRBV12-5 and TRBJ2-1, with 7 bases identical to TRBD1. The CDR3 extends over 15 amino acids. In germline, CDR1 is LGHNT, CDR2 FRNRAP. The CDR3 region has the DNA TGTGCTAGTGGTTCGGTTGACAGGGTCTACGATGAGCAGTTCTTC. Protein product: CASGSVDRVYDEQFF.

The table lists this clonotype with a few counts. J is TRBJ1-6 and V is TRBV7-6, with a weak D call TRBD1 (5 bases). CDR1 is SGHVS and CDR2 is FNYEAQ in the germline V gene. This CDR3 has 16 amino acids. V dropped 7 bases and J dropped 7 bases, with 20 bases sitting between them. The CDR3 coding sequence is TGTGCCAGCACCCTGACATTGGCAGGGACCAATTCACCCCTCCACTTT. As protein: CASTLTLAGTNSPLHF.

The rearrangement uses TRBV9 and TRBJ1-6, with TRBD1 as a possible D gene (6 bases). This CDR3 contains 15 residues. Trimming cost V 3 bases and J 8 bases, with 15 bases left between them. Germline values: CDR1 SGDLS, CDR2 YYNGEE. CDR3 bases: TGTGCCAGCAGCGACCCCAGGGGAAAGGATTCACCCCTCCACTTT. It specifies CASSDPRGKDSPLHF. Full variable domain (missing parts from reference TRBV9 and TRBJ1-6): DSGVTQTPKHLITATGQRVTLRCSPRSGDLSVYWYQQSLDQGLQFLIQYYNGEERAKGNILERFSAQQFPDLHSELNLSSLELGDSALYFCASSDPRGKDSPLHFGNGTRLTVT.

Only a few counts were recorded for this clonotype. The V and J genes are TRBV6-1 and TRBJ2-2; 7 nucleotides agree with TRBD1. CDR1 and CDR2 from the germline V gene are MNHNS and SASEGT. The CDR3 runs to 15 residues. After removal of 7 bases from V and 4 bases from J, the junction contained 9 bases not matched to a gene. The CDR3 DNA reads TGTGCCAGCACGAAAGCGACAGGGAGCACCGGGGAGCTGTTTTTT. This encodes CASTKATGSTGELFF.

The rearrangement uses TRBV20-1 and TRBJ2-1, with 10 bases aligning to TRBD2. V lost 5 bases to trimming and J lost 0 bases; unmatched junction nucleotides: 1. Germline V gene lookup returns CDR1 DFQATT and CDR2 SNEGSKA (reference sequence). The CDR3 contains 14 residues. The CDR3 protein is CSAPSGGSYNEQFF. The DNA of the CDR3 is TGCAGTGCTCCTAGCGGGGGCTCCTACAATGAGCAGTTCTTC.

This sequence joins TRBV4-2 and TRBJ1-4; 7 bases fit TRBD1. Germline CDR1 LGHNA, CDR2 YNFKEQ. Trimming removed 0 bases from V and 11 bases from J; junction bases left unmatched: 9. The CDR3 length is 15 residues. The CDR3: CASSQEIGGWGKLFF. Written as DNA, the CDR3 is TGTGCCAGCAGCCAAGAGATAGGGGGCTGGGGGAAACTGTTTTTT.

Ten or more counts support this clonotype. The V call is TRBV5-6, the J call TRBJ1-1, with D unresolved. The CDR3 spans 13 residues. Looked up from germline, CDR1 is SGHDT and CDR2 is YYEEEE. Trimming removed 4 bases from V and 4 bases from J, with 11 bases in between. In nucleotides, the CDR3 is TGTGCCAGCAGCCAACAGCGTCTCACTGAAGCTTTCTTT. As protein: CASSQQRLTEAFF.

The sample holds a few counts of this clonotype. The chain joins TRBV28 to TRBJ1-2, with D unclear. The V and J ends lost 6 bases and 2 bases respectively, with 10 bases between them. The CDR3 length is 13 residues. Germline CDR1 and CDR2: MDHEN and SYDVKM. Here the CDR3 reads CASRTTPNYGYTF. The CDR3, as DNA: TGTGCCAGCAGAACGACACCCAACTATGGCTACACCTTC.

This clonotype has at least ten counts. The chain recombines TRBV6-2 or TRBV6-3 with TRBJ2-7; D may be TRBD2 (5 bases). Trimming removed 4 bases from V and 0 bases from J, with 7 bases in between. The CDR3 runs to 13 residues. CDR1 and CDR2 from the germline V gene are MNHEY and SVGEGT. The CDR3, as DNA: TGTGCCAGCAGTTCGGGGAACTCCTACGAGCAGTACTTC. The encoded protein is CASSSGNSYEQYF.

The genes are TRBV2 and TRBJ1-6; D possibly corresponds to TRBD1 (5 bases). This CDR3 comprises 16 residues. The germline gives CDR1 SNHLY, CDR2 FYNNEI. The V gene lost 5 bases and the J gene lost 8 bases, with 19 bases spanning the gap. This CDR3 is CASSSSGGAGHSPLHF. CDR3 bases: TGTGCCAGCAGTTCTTCCGGGGGTGCCGGCCATTCACCCCTCCACTTT. Looking up the rest from reference TRBV2 and TRBJ1-6 gives the full variable domain: EPEVTQTPSHQVTQMGQEVILRCVPISNHLYFYWYRQILGQKVEFLVSFYNNEISEKSEIFDDQFSVERPDGSNFTLKIRSTKLEDSAMYFCASSSSGGAGHSPLHFGNGTRLTVT.

This clonotype was counted between two and nine times. The chain carries TRBV5-1 and TRBJ2-2; the match to TRBD1 covers 7 bases. J gave up 6 bases and V 0 bases, and 8 bases lay outside the gene matches. Germline values: CDR1 SGHRS, CDR2 YFSETQ. There are 16 residues in the CDR3. CDR3 sequence (DNA): TGCGCCAGCAGCTTGGCCGAGGGCAGGGGGTCCGGGGAGCTGTTTTTT. This sequence encodes CASSLAEGRGSGELFF.

Ten or more counts support this clonotype. This chain uses TRBV19 with TRBJ1-1, with D unclear. The germline V gene encodes CDR1 LNHDA and CDR2 SQIVND (reference sequence). Trimming shortened V by 6 bases and J by 4 bases, and 15 bases separated the two germline ends. This CDR3 comprises 14 residues. CDR3 loop: CASSPYREGTEAFF. Here the CDR3 DNA reads TGTGCCAGTAGCCCTTATCGGGAGGGCACTGAAGCTTTCTTT.

This clonotype occurred many times. The V and J genes are TRBV20-1 and TRBJ2-3, with TRBD2 matching 8 bases. V lost 2 bases and J lost 4; bases outside the gene matches: 5. The CDR3 spans 14 residues. Germline V CDR1 and CDR2: DFQATT, SNEGSKA (reference sequence). CDR3 region: CSARTGGAPDTQYF. DNA for the CDR3: TGCAGTGCTAGAACCGGGGGGGCCCCAGATACGCAGTATTTT.